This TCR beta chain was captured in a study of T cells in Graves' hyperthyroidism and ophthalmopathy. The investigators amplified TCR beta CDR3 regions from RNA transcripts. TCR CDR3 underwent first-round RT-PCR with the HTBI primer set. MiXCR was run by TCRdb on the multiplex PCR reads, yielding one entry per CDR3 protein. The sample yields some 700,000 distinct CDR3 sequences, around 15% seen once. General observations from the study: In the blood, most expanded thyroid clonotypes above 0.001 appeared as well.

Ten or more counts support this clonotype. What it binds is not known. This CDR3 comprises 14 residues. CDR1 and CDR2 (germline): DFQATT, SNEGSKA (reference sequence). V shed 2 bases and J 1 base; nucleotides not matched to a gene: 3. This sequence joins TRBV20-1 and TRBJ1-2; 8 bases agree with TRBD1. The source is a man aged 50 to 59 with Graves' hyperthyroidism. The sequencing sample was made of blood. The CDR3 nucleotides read TGCAGTGCTAGAAGACAGGGGATTAACTATGGCTACACCTTC. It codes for CSARRQGINYGYTF.